Here is one TCR beta chain with its context. This clonotype was recorded at least ten times. Its antigen target is currently unknown. Base qualities are not at hand, and no much larger clone is one base apart. The sample originates from a study of T-cell reconstitution after alpha-beta-depleted transplantation in children listed by TCRdb under 2016. Regarding the study in general: Using TCR repertoire profiling, the study followed T-cell immune reconstitution in a quantitative way in children after TCRalphabeta/CD19-depleted allogeneic hematopoietic cell transplantation. Broad study findings and their caveats: The apparently early recovery of alphabetaT-cell counts about two months after transplant reportedly depended on only several hundred rapidly expanded clones that came from non-depleted graft cells. Hyperexpanded clone frequencies declined over subsequent months; after one year, T-cell counts and TCRbeta diversity were mostly attributed to newly produced T cells. In some patients, the high TCRbeta diversity seen at day 60 was put down to recipient T cells and intrathymic progenitors that had survived conditioning.

Library creation used PCR. The data were produced on an Illumina HiSeq 2500. TCR libraries were prepared with molecular barcoding, using unique molecular identifiers to normalize TCRbeta repertoire quantification. The raw public reads went through TCRdb reprocessing: fastp at Q25, MiXCR clone calling, in-frame beta chains kept. Every entry covers one CDR3 protein and lists the most common genes and DNA from its rows. For this sample there are about 130,000 distinct CDR3 sequences; roughly 9.7% appear just once. In total, the top ten clones hold 24% of the sample. This specimen's treatment or condition label, per the study, means: allogeneic hematopoietic cell transplantation with graft depleted of TCRalphabeta T cells and CD19 B cells. The transplant recipients were children given TCRalphabeta/CD19-depleted allogeneic hematopoietic cell grafts. The CDR3 holds 15 amino acids from the cysteine to the phenylalanine. Only CDR3 DNA remains: 45 bases, in frame from the first base. For CDR1 and CDR2, the germline V gene (reference sequence) lists DFQATT and SNEGSKA. Trimming removed 2 bases from V and 1 base from J, leaving 12 bases between the germline ends.

The origin of this receptor is a girl younger than two who had a stem cell transplant for combined immunodeficiency, so the T cells may come from the graft donor. This material consisted of PBMCs, mostly from graft donor cells, taken 180 days after TCRalphabeta/CD19-depleted stem cell transplant. Recombination connected TRBV20-1 to TRBJ2-1; the D gene remains uncertain. DNA sequence: TGCAGTGCTAGACCCACTACCACTTCCTACAATGAGCAGTTCTTC. This codes for CSARPTTTSYNEQFF.